The 32 T cell receptor beta chains given below trace back to one sample, sequenced in a study of T cells in localized non-small cell lung cancer. TCRdb keeps only in-frame clones here, not all; method: immunoSEQ multiplex PCR. This table has 20,000 to 25,000 clones, around nine tenths appearing once. The starting material was peripheral blood, obtained before any cancer treatment. Receptors were obtained from a woman aged 40 to 75 with stage I lung adenocarcinoma.

The chain uses TRBV5-1 and TRBJ1-4; possible D gene TRBD1, 6 bases. CDR1 and CDR2 from the germline V gene are SGHRS and YFSETQ. V was pared by 0 bases and J by 7 bases, with 10 bases between. The CDR3 runs to 14 residues. CDR3 residues: CASSLGGTREKLFF. CDR3 bases: TGCGCCAGCAGCTTGGGGGGGACACGTGAAAAACTGTTTTTT. The variable domain in full, with the rest retrieved from reference TRBV5-1 and TRBJ1-4, is KAGVTQTPRYLIKTRGQQVTLSCSPISGHRSVSWYQQTPGQGLQFLFEYFSETQRNKGNFPGRFSGRQFSNSRSEMNVSTLELGDSALYLCASSLGGTREKLFFGSGTQLSVL.

This clone was recorded only once. The gene calls are TRBV27 and TRBJ2-3, with TRBD1 as a possible D gene (6 bases). The CDR3 runs 17 residues. The germline CDR1 and CDR2 sequences are MNHEY and SMNVEV (reference sequence). V was pared by 0 bases and J by 0 bases, with 13 bases between. The CDR3 is CASSLSGGVGSTDTQYF. DNA of the CDR3: TGTGCCAGCAGTTTATCAGGGGGAGTAGGTAGCACAGATACGCAGTATTTT.

V gene TRBV27 combines with J gene TRBJ2-7; 8 bases agree with TRBD2. This CDR3 has 15 amino acids. Germline assignment: CDR1 MNHEY and CDR2 SMNVEV (reference sequence). V dropped 6 bases and J dropped 1; count of bases not matched to a gene: 8. CDR3 in DNA: TGTGCCAGCAGCCTCCTGGGGACTAGGTCCTACGAGCAGTACTTC. It is translated as CASSLLGTRSYEQYF.

The sample holds one count of this clone. CDR3 nucleotides: TGTGCCAGCAGCTCTCATAAGGGGGGCGGATCTAACAATGAGCAGTTCTTC. This gives the protein CASSSHKGGGSNNEQFF. V is TRBV28 and J is TRBJ2-1; D could derive from TRBD1 or TRBD2 (6 bases each). This CDR3 has 17 residues. The germline V and J ends were trimmed by 6 bases and 5 bases, with 23 bases remaining between them. Germline CDR1 is MDHEN and CDR2 is SYDVKM.

This CDR3 is CASSPTRGNNEQFF. Written as DNA, the CDR3 is TGCGCCAGCAGCCCCACCAGGGGGAACAATGAGCAGTTCTTC. This chain connects TRBV4-1 to TRBJ2-1; 7 nucleotides line up with TRBD1. J was trimmed by 5 bases and V by 4 bases; bases with no gene match: 5. Looked up from germline, CDR1 is MGHRA and CDR2 is YSYEKL. The CDR3 is 14 amino acids.

The chain uses TRBV5-1 and TRBJ2-5; 8 bases are a match to TRBD2. Unmatched junction bases numbered 12, after V lost 7 bases and J lost 4 bases. This CDR3 is 15 amino acids long. Germline values: CDR1 SGHRS, CDR2 YFSETQ. The CDR3: CASSASGGPGETQYF. The CDR3 DNA sequence: TGCGCCAGCTCTGCATCGGGAGGGCCGGGAGAGACCCAGTACTTC.

The rearrangement joins TRBV18 to TRBJ1-1; D is unclear. The CDR3 is 17 residues long. Trimming pared 3 bases from V and 0 bases from J, leaving 17 bases between. CDR1 and CDR2 (germline): KGHSH, LQKENI. The CDR3 here is CASSPEQARLMNTEAFF. In DNA form, the CDR3 reads TGTGCCAGCTCACCCGAGCAGGCCCGTCTTATGAACACTGAAGCTTTCTTT.

This rearrangement joins TRBV5-6 to TRBJ2-1; D perhaps matches TRBD2 (5 bases). In germline, CDR1 is SGHDT, CDR2 YYEEEE. The CDR3 has 15 amino acids. V was pared by 4 bases and J by 4 bases, with 15 bases between. In DNA, the CDR3 is TGTGCCAGCAGCCCCCTCCCGGGGAATTACAATGAGCAGTTCTTC. Amino acids: CASSPLPGNYNEQFF. The full variable domain, completed using reference TRBV5-6 and TRBJ2-1, is DAGVTQSPTHLIKTRGQQVTLRCSPKSGHDTVSWYQQALGQGPQFIFQYYEEEERQRGNFPDRFSGHQFPNYSSELNVNALLLGDSALYLCASSPLPGNYNEQFFGPGTRLTVL.

The rearrangement uses TRBV29-1 and TRBJ2-5; 7 positions agree with TRBD1. Germline CDR1 reads SQVTM; CDR2 reads ANQGSEA. The ends lost 6 bases at V and 1 base at J; junction bases unmatched: 5. There are 13 residues in the CDR3. In nucleotides, the CDR3 is TGCAGCGTCCAGAAGGGGGCCCAAGAGACCCAGTACTTC. This gives the protein CSVQKGAQETQYF.

The rearrangement links TRBV18 to TRBJ2-7, with 8 bases that match TRBD1. V lost 3 bases to trimming and J lost 2 bases; unmatched junction nucleotides: 6. CDR3 length: 15 amino acids. CDR1 KGHSH and CDR2 LQKENI come from the germline V gene. The chain's CDR3 is CASSPTTGGTYEQYF. CDR3 nucleotides: TGTGCCAGCTCACCGACCACAGGGGGAACCTACGAGCAGTACTTC. The whole variable domain, filled in from reference TRBV18 and TRBJ2-7, reads NAGVMQNPRHLVRRRGQEARLRCSPMKGHSHVYWYRQLPEEGLKFMVYLQKENIIDESGMPKERFSAEFPKEGPSILRIQQVVRGDSAAYFCASSPTTGGTYEQYFGPGTRLTVT.

The rearrangement joins TRBV6-5 to TRBJ2-5, with D possibly being TRBD1 (6 bases). The J call may not be correct, given that the DNA end is closer to TRBJ2-7. Germline V gives CDR1 MNHEY, CDR2 SVGAGI. This CDR3 has 15 amino acids. The CDR3 protein is CASSYKTTQGYEQYF. The CDR3 bases are TGTGCCAGCAGTTACAAAACCACACAGGGTTACGAGCAGTACTTC.

The J gene is TRBJ2-4, the V gene TRBV11-2; 12 nucleotides line up with TRBD2. J was trimmed by 2 bases and V by 3 bases; bases with no gene match: 8. This CDR3 comprises 18 residues. Germline V gene sequence: CDR1 SGHAT, CDR2 FQNNGV. Here the CDR3 DNA reads TGTGCCAGCAGCTTTGGGCTAGCGGGAGGGGTAACCAAAAACATTCAGTACTTC. It codes for CASSFGLAGGVTKNIQYF.

The chain is built from TRBV19 and TRBJ2-3; 10 positions agree with TRBD2. V shed 5 bases and J 4 bases; nucleotides not matched to a gene: 3. The CDR3 totals 14 residues. Germline V CDR1 and CDR2: LNHDA, SQIVND (reference sequence). CDR3 coding DNA: TGTGCCAGTAGTGTTACTAGCGGGGCAGATACGCAGTATTTT. Translated: CASSVTSGADTQYF.

This chain links TRBV18 with TRBJ2-7, with TRBD1 identical over 9 bases. Unmatched junction bases numbered 3, after V lost 4 bases and J lost 5 bases. The CDR3 loop spans 13 amino acids. CDR1 and CDR2 from the germline V gene are KGHSH and LQKENI. CDR3 sequence: CASSRDRDDEQYF. The CDR3 region has the DNA TGTGCCAGCTCACGGGACAGGGACGACGAGCAGTACTTC.

The chain recombines TRBV2 with TRBJ2-7; weak D call: TRBD2 (6 bases). Germline CDR1 reads SNHLY; CDR2 reads FYNNEI. The V and J ends lost 3 bases and 4 bases respectively, with 28 bases between them. The CDR3 loop spans 19 amino acids. The CDR3 loop is CASSDHRLLRLELTYEQYF. The CDR3 bases are TGTGCCAGCAGTGACCACCGTCTCCTACGACTAGAGCTCACATACGAGCAGTACTTC. Supplemented by reference TRBV2 and TRBJ2-7, the full variable domain reads EPEVTQTPSHQVTQMGQEVILRCVPISNHLYFYWYRQILGQKVEFLVSFYNNEISEKSEIFDDQFSVERPDGSNFTLKIRSTKLEDSAMYFCASSDHRLLRLELTYEQYFGPGTRLTVT.

This chain uses TRBV4-2 with TRBJ2-1; D might be TRBD1 (6 bases). V lost 1 base and J 3 bases, leaving 13 bases between the germline ends. Germline CDR1 and CDR2: LGHNA and YNFKEQ. This CDR3 region has 16 residues. CDR3 sequence (DNA): TGTGCCAGCAGCCAAGGGACAGCAGATTACTACAATGAGCAGTTCTTC. Its translation is CASSQGTADYYNEQFF.

This clone showed up just once. The V call is TRBV7-7, the J call TRBJ2-5; the D is unclear. The germline V gene has CDR1 SSHAT and CDR2 FNYEAQ (reference sequence). With 4 bases removed from V and 1 base from J, the gap between germline ends came to 13 bases. The CDR3 extends over 15 amino acids. CDR3 region: CASSSARGLQETQYF. The CDR3 DNA reads TGTGCCAGCAGCTCTGCTCGAGGTCTCCAAGAGACCCAGTACTTC.

V is TRBV27 and J is TRBJ2-7; D is uncertain. Trimming pared 3 bases from V and 4 bases from J, leaving 19 bases between. This CDR3 spans 16 amino acids. Germline V gene data show CDR1 as MNHEY and CDR2 as SMNVEV (reference sequence). The CDR3 sequence: CASSFPGGPGTYEQYF. As DNA, the CDR3 is TGTGCCAGCAGTTTCCCCGGTGGACCTGGAACGTACGAGCAGTACTTC.

Only a few counts were recorded for this clone. This rearrangement joins TRBV30 to TRBJ1-3; weak D call: TRBD1 (5 bases). The CDR3 consists of 15 residues. V was shortened by 8 bases and J by 4 bases, with 21 bases between the two germline ends. Germline V lookup: CDR1 GTSNPN, CDR2 SVGIG (reference sequence). The CDR3: CARGGRSVSGNTIYF. CDR3 in DNA: TGTGCCCGCGGGGGTAGGTCCGTCTCGGGAAACACCATATATTTT. The whole variable domain, remainder taken from reference TRBV30 and TRBJ1-3, is SQTIHQWPATLVQPVGSPLSLECTVEGTSNPNLYWYRQAAGRGLQLLFYSVGIGQISSEVPQNLSASRPQDRQFILSSKKLLLSDSGFYLCARGGRSVSGNTIYFGEGSWLTVV.

The genes are TRBV5-1 and TRBJ2-7; 8 bases match TRBD2. The CDR3 contains 15 residues. Germline CDR1 is SGHRS and CDR2 is YFSETQ. J was trimmed by 3 bases and V by 4 bases; bases with no gene match: 9. This chain's CDR3 is CASSPPLAGGYEQYF. In DNA form, the CDR3 reads TGCGCCAGCAGCCCCCCTTTGGCGGGGGGCTACGAGCAGTACTTC.

This chain links TRBV5-1 with TRBJ1-1; D uncertain. Germline loops: CDR1 SGHRS, CDR2 YFSETQ. This CDR3 is 14 amino acids long. Trimming cost V 0 bases and J 3 bases, with 9 bases left between them. In DNA form, the CDR3 reads TGCGCCAGCAGCTTGGAGAGGGTCGACACTGAAGCTTTCTTT. Translation: CASSLERVDTEAFF.

V usage is TRBV30 and J usage is TRBJ1-2; D gene ambiguous. This CDR3 spans 12 amino acids. From germline, CDR1 is GTSNPN and CDR2 SVGIG (reference sequence). V was trimmed by 0 bases and J by 8 bases, leaving 10 bases between them. CDR3 residues: CAWSVRGVGYTF. The DNA for the CDR3 is TGTGCCTGGAGTGTACGTGGGGTCGGCTACACCTTC.

DNA for the CDR3: TGTGCCAGCAATCCCCTTTCCTCTGGGGGTGAGCAGTTCTTC. This codes for CASNPLSSGGEQFF. The chain recombines TRBV2 with TRBJ2-1; tentatively, D is TRBD1 or TRBD2 (5 bases each). Trimming cost V 7 bases and J 9 bases, with 19 bases left between them. Looked up from germline, CDR1 is SNHLY and CDR2 is FYNNEI. This CDR3 comprises 14 residues.

The chain employs TRBV9 and TRBJ1-5; D is possibly TRBD1 (6 bases). The germline V and J ends were trimmed by 2 bases and 5 bases, with 14 bases remaining between them. The CDR3 sequence is 15 residues long. The germline CDR1 and CDR2 sequences are SGDLS and YYNGEE. The CDR3 DNA reads TGTGCCAGCAGCGTGGGGGGCAGGGATCATCAGCCCCAGCATTTT. This sequence encodes CASSVGGRDHQPQHF. Full variable domain (remainder filled in from reference TRBV9 and TRBJ1-5): DSGVTQTPKHLITATGQRVTLRCSPRSGDLSVYWYQQSLDQGLQFLIQYYNGEERAKGNILERFSAQQFPDLHSELNLSSLELGDSALYFCASSVGGRDHQPQHFGDGTRLSIL.

This chain joins TRBV9 and TRBJ2-3; D not resolved. V was trimmed by 6 bases and J by 0 bases, leaving 14 bases between them. The CDR3 length is 15 residues. The germline V gene encodes CDR1 SGDLS and CDR2 YYNGEE. The chain's CDR3 is CASTRQPASTDTQYF. DNA of the CDR3: TGTGCCAGCACCCGTCAGCCAGCTAGCACAGATACGCAGTATTTT.

This chain uses TRBV10-3 with TRBJ1-5, with 9 bases aligning to TRBD1. From germline, CDR1 is ENHRY and CDR2 SYGVKD. Germline trimming cut 5 bases from V and 6 bases from J; bases unmatched to any gene: 2. The CDR3 spans 13 residues. For the CDR3, the DNA is TGTGCCATCAGTCCGACAGGGGGTCAGCCCCAGCATTTT. This encodes CAISPTGGQPQHF.

The gene calls are TRBV4-1 and TRBJ1-1; TRBD1 matches at 8 bases. Trimming cost V 0 bases and J 10 bases; bases outside gene matches: 10. The CDR3 is 15 amino acids. Per germline, CDR1 MGHRA and CDR2 YSYEKL. CDR3 sequence: CASSQDLYRGSGAFF. In DNA, the CDR3 is TGCGCCAGCAGCCAAGATTTATACAGGGGGTCTGGAGCTTTCTTT.

The chain employs TRBV6-5 and TRBJ2-5; D could derive from TRBD1 or TRBD2 (5 bases each). Trimming left V 5 bases short and J 1 base short, with 11 bases between. This CDR3 has 14 residues. Germline V CDR1 and CDR2: MNHEY, SVGAGI. The CDR3 DNA follows: TGTGCCAGCAGTGGGGGACGGATCCAAGAGACCCAGTACTTC. Translation gives CASSGGRIQETQYF.

The V call is TRBV10-2, the J call TRBJ2-7, with 8 bases aligning to TRBD1. Germline assignment: CDR1 WSHSY and CDR2 SAAADI. The CDR3 is 15 residues long. With V trimmed by 5 bases and J by 2 bases, 8 bases remained unmatched. The CDR3 spells CASSPTDRGTYEQYF. Written as DNA, the CDR3 is TGCGCCAGCAGTCCGACCGACAGGGGAACCTACGAGCAGTACTTC.

This rearrangement joins TRBV28 to TRBJ2-5, with D maybe TRBD1 (5 bases). V was pared by 3 bases and J by 5 bases, with 13 bases between. The CDR3 covers 14 residues. Germline CDR1 is MDHEN and CDR2 is SYDVKM. The CDR3 DNA follows: TGTGCCAGCAGTTTCGTAGGGGCCATCGAGACCCAGTACTTC. Protein sequence: CASSFVGAIETQYF.

The genes are TRBV19 and TRBJ1-1; D ambiguous. The V and J ends lost 4 bases and 3 bases respectively, with 6 bases between them. The CDR3 contains 12 residues. Germline V gives CDR1 LNHDA, CDR2 SQIVND (reference sequence). CDR3 DNA: TGTGCCAGTAGTAACGGGTACACTGAAGCTTTCTTT. Its translation: CASSNGYTEAFF.

V usage is TRBV18 and J usage is TRBJ1-1; TRBD1 is a possible D gene (6 bases). Germline CDR1 is KGHSH and CDR2 is LQKENI. V was cut by 6 bases and J by 0 bases, with 14 bases left in between. CDR3 length: 15 amino acids. In DNA form, the CDR3 reads TGTGCCAGCTCGTACAGGGCCGACATGAACACTGAAGCTTTCTTT. Its protein product is CASSYRADMNTEAFF.